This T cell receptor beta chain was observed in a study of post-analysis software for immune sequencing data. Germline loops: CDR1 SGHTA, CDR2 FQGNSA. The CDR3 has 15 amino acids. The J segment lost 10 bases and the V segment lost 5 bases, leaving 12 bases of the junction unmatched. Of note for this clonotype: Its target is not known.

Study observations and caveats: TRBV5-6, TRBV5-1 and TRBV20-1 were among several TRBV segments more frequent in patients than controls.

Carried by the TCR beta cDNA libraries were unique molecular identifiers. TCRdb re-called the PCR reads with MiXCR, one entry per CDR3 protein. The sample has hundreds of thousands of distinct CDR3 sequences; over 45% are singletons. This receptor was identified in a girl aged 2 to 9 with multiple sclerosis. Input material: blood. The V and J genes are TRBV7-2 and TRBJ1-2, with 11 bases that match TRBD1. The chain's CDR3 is CASSPAPPGQGDYTF. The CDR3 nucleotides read TGTGCCAGCAGCCCAGCCCCTCCGGGACAGGGGGACTACACCTTC.